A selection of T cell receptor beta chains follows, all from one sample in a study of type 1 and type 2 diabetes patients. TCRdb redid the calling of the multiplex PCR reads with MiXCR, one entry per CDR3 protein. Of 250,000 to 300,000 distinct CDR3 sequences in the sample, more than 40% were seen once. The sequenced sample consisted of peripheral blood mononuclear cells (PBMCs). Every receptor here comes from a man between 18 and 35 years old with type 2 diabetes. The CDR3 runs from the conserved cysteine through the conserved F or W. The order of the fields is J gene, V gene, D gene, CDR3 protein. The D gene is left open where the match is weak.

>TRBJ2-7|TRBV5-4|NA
CASRDQGLSSEQYF
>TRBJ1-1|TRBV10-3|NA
CAISQTVMNTEAFF
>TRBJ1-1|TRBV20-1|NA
CSASLSGNTEAFF
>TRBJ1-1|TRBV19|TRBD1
CASSAGQLMNTEAFF
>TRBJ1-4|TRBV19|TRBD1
CASSPGGSANEKLFF
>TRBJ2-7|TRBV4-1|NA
CASSQAGPYEQYF
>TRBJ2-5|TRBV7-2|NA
CASSLRNVVLAETQYF
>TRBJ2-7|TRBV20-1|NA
CSARGTSGGRYEQYF
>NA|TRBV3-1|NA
CASSQEIRDEQFF
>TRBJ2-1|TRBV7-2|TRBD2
CASSFSGGLSPSSYNKQFF
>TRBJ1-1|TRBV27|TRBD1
CASSPYRGLGAEAFF
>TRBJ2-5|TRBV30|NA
CAWVNEGGQETQYF
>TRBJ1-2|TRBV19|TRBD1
CASKDRTYTF
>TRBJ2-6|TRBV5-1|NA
CASSLEIRGANVLTF
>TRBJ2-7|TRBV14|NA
CASSQQFYEQYF
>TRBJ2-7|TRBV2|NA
CASSTTSTAHEQYF
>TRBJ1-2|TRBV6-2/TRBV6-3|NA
CASSGQGSDYGYTF
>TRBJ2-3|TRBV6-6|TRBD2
CASSKLAGGEEDTQYF
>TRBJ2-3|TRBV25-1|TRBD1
CASRRTGGLTDTQYF
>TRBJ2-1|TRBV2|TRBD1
CATETGSYPNEQFF